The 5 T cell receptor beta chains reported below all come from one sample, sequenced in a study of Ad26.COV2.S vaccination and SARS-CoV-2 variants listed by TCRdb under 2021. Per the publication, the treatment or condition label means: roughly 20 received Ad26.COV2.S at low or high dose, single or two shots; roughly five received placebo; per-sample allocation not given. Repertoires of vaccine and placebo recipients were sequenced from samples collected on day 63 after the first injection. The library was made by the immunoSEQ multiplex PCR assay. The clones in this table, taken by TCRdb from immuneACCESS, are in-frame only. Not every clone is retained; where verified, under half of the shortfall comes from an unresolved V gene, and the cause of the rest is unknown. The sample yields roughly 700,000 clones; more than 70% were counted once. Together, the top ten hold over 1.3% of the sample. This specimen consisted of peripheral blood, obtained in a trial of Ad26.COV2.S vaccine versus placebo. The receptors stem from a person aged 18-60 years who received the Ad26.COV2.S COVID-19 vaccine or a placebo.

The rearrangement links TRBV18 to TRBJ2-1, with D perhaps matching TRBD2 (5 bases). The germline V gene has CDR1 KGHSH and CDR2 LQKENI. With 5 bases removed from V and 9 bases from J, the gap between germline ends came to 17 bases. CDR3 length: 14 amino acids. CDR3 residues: CASSSLADLAEQFF. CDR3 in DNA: TGTGCCAGCTCATCTCTAGCCGACCTTGCTGAGCAGTTCTTC.

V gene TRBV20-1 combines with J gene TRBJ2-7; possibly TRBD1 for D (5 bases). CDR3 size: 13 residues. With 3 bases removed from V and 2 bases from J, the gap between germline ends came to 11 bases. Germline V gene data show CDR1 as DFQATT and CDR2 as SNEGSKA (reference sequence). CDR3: CSASSGSPYEQYF. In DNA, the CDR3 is TGCAGTGCTAGTTCAGGGTCCCCCTACGAGCAGTACTTC.

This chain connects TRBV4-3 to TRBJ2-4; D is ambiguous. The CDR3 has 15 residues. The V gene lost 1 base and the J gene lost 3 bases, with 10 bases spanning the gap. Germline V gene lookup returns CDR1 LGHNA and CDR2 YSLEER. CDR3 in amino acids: CASSQGVPFKNIQYF. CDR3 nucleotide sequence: TGCGCCAGCAGCCAAGGAGTGCCGTTCAAAAACATTCAGTACTTC.

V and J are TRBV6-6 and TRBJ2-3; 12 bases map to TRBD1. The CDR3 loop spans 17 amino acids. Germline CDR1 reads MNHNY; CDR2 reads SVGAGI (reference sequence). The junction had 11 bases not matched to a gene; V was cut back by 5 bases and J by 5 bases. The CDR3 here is CASSPLRDRGLVDTQYF. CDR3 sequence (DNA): TGTGCCAGCAGTCCGCTCCGGGACAGGGGGCTTGTAGATACGCAGTATTTT.

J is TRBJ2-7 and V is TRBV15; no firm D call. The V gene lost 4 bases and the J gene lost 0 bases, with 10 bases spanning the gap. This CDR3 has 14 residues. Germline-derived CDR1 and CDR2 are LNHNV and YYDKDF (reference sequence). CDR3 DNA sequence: TGTGCCACCAGCAAAGTGCCGAGCTCCTACGAGCAGTACTTC. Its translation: CATSKVPSSYEQYF. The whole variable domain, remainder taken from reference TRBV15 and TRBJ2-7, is DAMVIQNPRYQVTQFGKPVTLSCSQTLNHNVMYWYQQKSSQAPKLLFHYYDKDFNNEADTPDNFQSRRPNTSFCFLDIRSPGLGDTAMYLCATSKVPSSYEQYFGPGTRLTVT.